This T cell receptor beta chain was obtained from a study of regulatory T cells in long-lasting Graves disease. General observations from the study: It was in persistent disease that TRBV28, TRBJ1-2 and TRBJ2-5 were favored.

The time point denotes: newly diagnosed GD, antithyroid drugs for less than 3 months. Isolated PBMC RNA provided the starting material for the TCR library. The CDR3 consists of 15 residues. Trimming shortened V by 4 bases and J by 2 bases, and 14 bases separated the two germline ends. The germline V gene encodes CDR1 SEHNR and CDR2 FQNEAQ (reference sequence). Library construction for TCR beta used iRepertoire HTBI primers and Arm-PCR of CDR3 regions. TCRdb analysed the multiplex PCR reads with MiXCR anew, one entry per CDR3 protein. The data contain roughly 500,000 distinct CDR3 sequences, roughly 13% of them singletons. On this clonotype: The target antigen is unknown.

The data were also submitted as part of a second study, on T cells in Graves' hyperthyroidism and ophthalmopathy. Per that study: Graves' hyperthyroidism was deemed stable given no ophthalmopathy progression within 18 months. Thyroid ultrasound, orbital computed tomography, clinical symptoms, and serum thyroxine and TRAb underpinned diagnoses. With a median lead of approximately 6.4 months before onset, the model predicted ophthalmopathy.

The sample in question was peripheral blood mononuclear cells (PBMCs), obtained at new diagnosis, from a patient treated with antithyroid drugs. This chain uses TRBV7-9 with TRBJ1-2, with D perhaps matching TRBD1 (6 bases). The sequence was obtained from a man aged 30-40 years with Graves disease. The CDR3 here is CASSSLIRGNYGYTF. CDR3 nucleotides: TGTGCCAGCAGCTCTCTCATCAGGGGAAACTATGGCTACACCTTC.